This T cell receptor beta chain was recovered during a study of blood T cell repertoires in COVID-19. Study context: Samples taken during acute and convalescent COVID-19 were collected in the United States, Italy and Spain. T cells, B-cell-depleted T cells, or PBMCs supplied cDNA or gDNA.

This CDR3 contains 11 residues. The germline V and J ends were trimmed by 5 bases and 9 bases, with 8 bases remaining between them. Germline CDR1 reads MNHNY; CDR2 reads SVGAGI (reference sequence). Original handling: Quantification of nucleated cells was approximated via reference gene primer amplification. Sequenced by immunoSEQ multiplex PCR; TCRdb stores in-frame clones only, minus some. The DNA gave D and trimming, while V, J and clone size come from that table. Here the sample spans 110,000 to 150,000 clones, around 88% being singletons. The V gene is TRBV6-6, the J gene TRBJ1-3, with no clear D. This receptor was taken from a woman aged 55-75 years with acute or convalescent COVID-19. Sequenced: peripheral blood. CDR3 amino acids: CASSPSGTIYF. CDR3 DNA: TGTGCCAGCAGTCCGTCGGGCACCATATATTTT.